These 23 T cell receptor beta chains were sequenced from one sample in a study of blood T cells in healthy people across ages. Through a sample-barcoded 5' primer and a J-beta primer mix, a second PCR was run for 7 to 11 cycles. Via MiXCR, TCRdb re-called the 5' RACE reads, giving one row per CDR3 protein. The sample holds 800,000 to 950,000 distinct CDR3 sequences; about 36% are singletons and the top ten take 10% to 15%. Specimen: blood. The source is a young man in good health.

V is TRBV9 and J is TRBJ1-1; D is undetermined. Germline V gives CDR1 SGDLS, CDR2 YYNGEE. The V gene lost 3 bases and the J gene lost 2 bases, with 8 bases spanning the gap. The CDR3 is made up of 13 amino acids. Here the CDR3 reads CASSGVGNTEAFF. In nucleotides, the CDR3 is TGTGCCAGCAGCGGAGTTGGTAACACTGAAGCTTTCTTT.

The V gene is TRBV2, the J gene TRBJ1-2; D uncertain. The CDR3 runs to 12 residues. The germline CDR1 and CDR2 sequences are SNHLY and FYNNEI. V was cut by 6 bases and J by 0 bases, with 5 bases left in between. CDR3 bases: TGTGCCAGCAGGGACCCTAACTATGGCTACACCTTC. It is translated as CASRDPNYGYTF.

This clonotype came up a few times. At one end the junction does not follow the germline gene, possibly because of a read error. The chain has TRBV18 and TRBJ2-7, with TRBD1 identical over 7 bases. Germline lookup yields CDR1 KGHSH and CDR2 LQKENI. The CDR3 has 14 residues. The CDR3 is CASSPRQGSYVQYF. The CDR3 region has the DNA TGTGCCAGCTCACCTCGACAGGGATCCTACGTGCAGTACTTC.

This clonotype has at least ten counts. The chain links TRBV19 to TRBJ2-3; D remains ambiguous. V was clipped by 4 bases and J by 5 bases, with 1 base between them. Germline V gene lookup returns CDR1 LNHDA and CDR2 SQIVND (reference sequence). The CDR3 length is 10 residues. The chain's CDR3 is CASSRDTQYF. Written as DNA, the CDR3 is TGTGCCAGTAGTAGAGATACGCAGTATTTT.

V usage is TRBV11-2 and J usage is TRBJ1-2; 9 nucleotides line up with TRBD1. Trimming at V came to 4 bases and at J to 8 bases, leaving 8 bases not matched to a gene. This CDR3 contains 14 residues. CDR1 and CDR2 from the germline V gene are SGHAT and FQNNGV. The CDR3 sequence: CASSSLQGQGGYTF. Here the CDR3 DNA reads TGTGCCAGCAGCTCCCTGCAGGGACAGGGCGGCTACACCTTC.

The rearrangement joins TRBV7-3 to TRBJ1-1; TRBD1 aligns across 8 bases. Germline CDR1 SGHTA, CDR2 FQGTGA. The V gene end was trimmed by 5 bases and the J gene end by 9 bases; junction bases not matched to a gene: 14. The CDR3 runs to 15 residues. CDR3 nucleotides: TGTGCCAGCAGCCCCGGACAGGGTCCGGGAAATAAAGCTTTCTTT. It translates to CASSPGQGPGNKAFF.

A note on this clonotype: Germline is not matched at one junction end, which may reflect a read error. The chain is built from TRBV15 and TRBJ1-5, with D possibly TRBD1 on 5 matching bases. CDR1 is LNHNV, CDR2 YYDKDF, per germline (reference sequence). The CDR3 length is 18 residues. The CDR3 DNA follows: TGTGCCACCAACAGAGATCTCGGGACGGATTATAGCAATCAGCCCCAGCATTTT. Amino acid sequence: CATNRDLGTDYSNQPQHF.

The chain carries TRBV20-1 and TRBJ1-2, with D possibly matching TRBD1 (6 bases). Trimming removed 3 bases at V and 7 bases at J, with 15 bases between. The germline V gene encodes CDR1 DFQATT and CDR2 SNEGSKA (reference sequence). This CDR3 is built from 13 residues. The CDR3 DNA follows: TGCAGTGCTAGGAGGTCGGGGGGCGGTGGCTACACCTTC. It translates to CSARRSGGGGYTF.

With respect to this clonotype: A read error is possible here, since a much larger clone lies one base away. Since no conserved phenylalanine or tryptophan closes the CDR3, a read error is the likely cause. Here the CDR3 DNA reads TGCAGTGCTTTCTCTCCGGGACAGGGGTCTACTAACTATGGCTACACCTCC. This encodes CSAFSPGQGSTNYGYTS. V gene TRBV20-1 combines with J gene TRBJ1-2; TRBD1 matches 10 bases. CDR1 DFQATT and CDR2 SNEGSKA come from the germline V gene (reference sequence). The length of the CDR3 is 17 residues. Trimming took 5 bases from V and 0 from J; bases not matched to a gene: 12.

This clonotype appeared many times. The chain has TRBV7-9 and TRBJ1-2, with D maybe TRBD1 (5 bases). This CDR3 comprises 17 residues. The V end lost 3 bases, the J end lost 2 bases, and 19 bases lay between the germline ends. Germline V CDR1 and CDR2: SEHNR, FQNEAQ (reference sequence). CDR3 amino acids: CASSLARKGPLNYGYTF. In DNA form, the CDR3 reads TGTGCCAGCAGCTTGGCCCGAAAGGGGCCCCTGAACTATGGCTACACCTTC.

The genes are TRBV16 and TRBJ1-5; the D is unclear. This CDR3 region has 15 residues. The V gene lost 4 bases and the J gene lost 1 base, with 11 bases spanning the gap. CDR1 KGHSY and CDR2 FQNENV come from the germline V gene. CDR3 DNA: TGTGCCAGCAGCCCAAAGATCCAGAGCAATCAGCCCCAGCATTTT. Protein sequence: CASSPKIQSNQPQHF.

This sequence joins TRBV4-1 and TRBJ1-6, with D uncertain. This CDR3 comprises 15 residues. Trimming took 0 bases from V and 9 from J, leaving 12 bases between them. Germline CDR1 and CDR2: MGHRA and YSYEKL. CDR3 region: CASSQEDVLGSPLHF. In DNA, the CDR3 is TGCGCCAGCAGCCAAGAGGACGTCCTGGGTTCACCCCTCCACTTT.

There are a few counts of this clonotype. Here the CDR3 reads CATSRGLAGGNEQFF. The CDR3 nucleotides are TGTGCCACCAGCAGAGGGCTAGCGGGGGGCAATGAGCAGTTCTTC. This chain uses TRBV15 with TRBJ2-1; 11 bases agree with TRBD2. V lost 1 base to trimming and J lost 6 bases; unmatched junction nucleotides: 2. Germline V gene data show CDR1 as LNHNV and CDR2 as YYDKDF (reference sequence). The CDR3 extends over 15 amino acids.

CDR3 region: CATSDRTALGPQHF. As DNA, the CDR3 is TGTGCCACCAGTGACCGGACAGCGTTAGGGCCCCAGCATTTT. The rearrangement joins TRBV24-1 to TRBJ1-5; D may be TRBD1 (6 bases). V lost 4 bases, J lost 9 bases, and 15 bases lay in between. This CDR3 comprises 14 residues. CDR1 is KGHDR, CDR2 SFDVKD, per germline.

The chain is built from TRBV20-1 and TRBJ1-2; TRBD1 matches at 8 bases. The ends lost 5 bases at V and 3 bases at J; junction bases unmatched: 5. CDR1 DFQATT and CDR2 SNEGSKA come from the germline V gene (reference sequence). This CDR3 contains 13 residues. The CDR3 DNA is TGCAGTGCTTTTAGGGACAGGCACTATGGCTACACCTTC. Protein sequence: CSAFRDRHYGYTF.

The chain joins TRBV6-2 or TRBV6-3 to TRBJ2-1; D gene uncertain. Trimming cost V 7 bases and J 8 bases, with 15 bases left between them. This CDR3 is built from 13 residues. The germline V gene encodes CDR1 MNHEY and CDR2 SVGEGT. The CDR3 DNA follows: TGTGCCAGCAAGACGGGCTTAAGTCATGAGCAGTTCTTC. It codes for CASKTGLSHEQFF.

The chain couples TRBV7-9 to TRBJ2-3; D could derive from TRBD1 or TRBD2 (5 bases each). This CDR3 has 14 residues. Trimming left V 3 bases short and J 6 bases short, with 13 bases between. Germline V gene data show CDR1 as SEHNR and CDR2 as FQNEAQ (reference sequence). CDR3 residues: CASSFSGTGDTQYF. CDR3 sequence (DNA): TGTGCCAGCAGCTTTTCGGGGACCGGCGATACGCAGTATTTT.

In its sample, this clonotype was seen many times. The chain uses TRBV9 and TRBJ2-1; no clear D. Per the germline V gene, CDR1 is SGDLS and CDR2 is YYNGEE. The V end lost 3 bases, the J end lost 4 bases, and 11 bases lay between the germline ends. This CDR3 contains 14 residues. CDR3 amino acids: CASSGETRYNEQFF. For the CDR3, the DNA is TGTGCCAGCAGCGGCGAGACACGTTACAATGAGCAGTTCTTC.

The chain has TRBV11-2 and TRBJ2-7; 11 bases align to TRBD1. This CDR3 spans 16 amino acids. V was clipped by 1 base and J by 6 bases; unmatched bases: 8. Looked up from germline, CDR1 is SGHAT and CDR2 is FQNNGV. CDR3 residues: CASSLGGQGDTSEQYF. The DNA of the CDR3 is TGTGCCAGCAGCTTAGGGGGACAGGGGGACACCTCCGAGCAGTACTTC.

The chain links TRBV20-1 to TRBJ1-1, with D tentatively TRBD1 (5 bases). CDR3 length equals 14 residues. Germline CDR1 and CDR2: DFQATT and SNEGSKA (reference sequence). V dropped 3 bases and J dropped 0 bases, with 11 bases sitting between them. CDR3 nucleotides: TGCAGTGCTAGTATTGACAGTATGAACACTGAAGCTTTCTTT. Its translation is CSASIDSMNTEAFF.

For the CDR3, the DNA is TGCAGTGCCCACTGGTCCGGCAGGGGACCTGAAGCTTTCTTT. Translating gives CSAHWSGRGPEAFF. The chain joins TRBV20-1 to TRBJ1-1; TRBD1 might be the D (6 bases). With 6 bases removed from V and 6 bases from J, the gap between germline ends came to 20 bases. Germline V gene lookup returns CDR1 DFQATT and CDR2 SNEGSKA (reference sequence). CDR3 length: 14 residues.

The V and J genes are TRBV9 and TRBJ1-2; 7 nucleotides agree with TRBD1. V shed 2 bases and J 1 base; nucleotides not matched to a gene: 5. Germline V gene data show CDR1 as SGDLS and CDR2 as YYNGEE. The CDR3 totals 15 residues. The DNA for the CDR3 is TGTGCCAGCAGCGTGGGACAGACGCTTAACTATGGCTACACCTTC. Amino acids: CASSVGQTLNYGYTF.

J is TRBJ2-1 and V is TRBV12-3 or TRBV12-4; 7 nucleotides align to TRBD1. V shed 6 bases, J shed 13 bases, and the junction held 21 bases outside the gene matches. There are 16 residues in the CDR3. The CDR3, as DNA: TGTGCCAGCAGCCTCCTTTCGACAGGGCCCAGGGAGACCCAGTTCTTC. It is translated as CASSLLSTGPRETQFF.